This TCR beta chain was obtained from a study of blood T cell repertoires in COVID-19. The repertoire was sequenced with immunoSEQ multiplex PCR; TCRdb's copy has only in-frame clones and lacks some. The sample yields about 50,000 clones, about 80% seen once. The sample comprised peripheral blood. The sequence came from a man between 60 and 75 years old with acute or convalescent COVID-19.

The CDR3 loop reads CASSYPSRGTRSNSNGYTF. The CDR3 nucleotides are TGTGCCAGCAGTTACCCGAGTAGGGGAACCCGATCGAACTCAAATGGCTACACCTTC. The chain uses TRBV6-2 or TRBV6-3 and TRBJ1-2; tentatively, D is TRBD1 (5 bases). The CDR3 is made up of 19 amino acids. The germline gives CDR1 MNHEY, CDR2 SVGEGT. Trimming removed 2 bases from V and 6 bases from J, with 28 bases in between.